This paragraph covers one T cell receptor beta chain sequence. Trimming removed 4 bases at V and 8 bases at J, with 11 bases between. This CDR3 is 11 amino acids long. The germline gives CDR1 DFQATT, CDR2 SNEGSKA (reference sequence). These data originate in a study of T cell changes during pregnancy in multiple sclerosis. The table came from immunoSEQ multiplex PCR; TCRdb's copy has only in-frame clones and leaves some out. This repertoire shows fewer than 55,000 clones, about nine tenths found once; its top ten account for around 0.49%. Sequenced here: CD4+ T cells from peripheral blood mononuclear cells, sampled in the third trimester of pregnancy. The receptor was isolated from a female donor with multiple sclerosis, enrolled in a pregnancy study. The chain combines TRBV20-1 with TRBJ1-2; D gene ambiguous. CDR3 region: CSANVVEGYTF. The CDR3, as DNA: TGCAGTGCTAACGTCGTGGAGGGCTACACCTTC.